The clone carrying this T cell receptor beta chain appeared once. Its matching antigen is unknown. This entry is derived from a study of CD8+ T cells in alopecia areata. Study at large: Patients in the treated group were given tofacitinib by mouth, 5 to 10 mg twice a day.

Findings and limits, study-wide: Many expanded lesional clones stayed in scalp and blood while on tofacitinib. Significant decreases in scalp clonality and expanded CD8+ clones followed tofacitinib treatment. Mice gave a clearer picture of TCR sharing than patients did, possibly for HLA-related reasons.

The treatment here: oral pan-JAK inhibitor, 5-10 mg twice daily. It was cDNA, reverse transcribed from extracted RNA, that served as the sequencing template. Sequencing used immunoSEQ multiplex PCR; TCRdb keeps in-frame clones, though not all of them. Of about 140,000 clones in the sample, roughly four fifths were seen once. The sample was CD8+ T cells sorted from blood, taken at week 4, from a patient treated with tofacitinib. The TCR sequence derives from a human donor with alopecia areata.

CDR3 in amino acids: CASSLLQGQKDEQYF. DNA for the CDR3: TGCGCCAGCAGCTTGTTACAGGGACAAAAGGACGAGCAGTACTTC. The V and J genes are TRBV5-1 and TRBJ2-7, with D tentatively TRBD1 (6 bases). Germline V gives CDR1 SGHRS, CDR2 YFSETQ. V shed 1 base and J shed 5 bases, with 16 bases lying between them. The CDR3 length is 15 residues. Variable domain in full (rest from reference TRBV5-1 and TRBJ2-7): KAGVTQTPRYLIKTRGQQVTLSCSPISGHRSVSWYQQTPGQGLQFLFEYFSETQRNKGNFPGRFSGRQFSNSRSEMNVSTLELGDSALYLCASSLLQGQKDEQYFGPGTRLTVT.